The following is a T cell receptor (beta chain) sequence with its context. The data originate from a study of CD8 T cells in ankylosing spondylitis. TCRdb processed the 5' RACE reads anew with MiXCR; each CDR3 protein has one entry. The sample records some 270,000 distinct CDR3 sequences, more than 25% being singletons. The CDR3 loop spans 14 amino acids. CDR1 and CDR2 (germline): DFQATT, SNEGSKA (reference sequence). The sequence was collected from a male donor with ankylosing spondylitis or in good health (not recorded which). This chain uses TRBV20-1 with TRBJ1-2; D possibly corresponds to TRBD1 (6 bases). The sequenced material came from blood, either unsorted or a sorted T cell fraction (not recorded which). The CDR3, as DNA: TGCAGCTCCGGACAGAGTAGATCTAACTATGGCTACACCTTC. Amino acids: CSSGQSRSNYGYTF.